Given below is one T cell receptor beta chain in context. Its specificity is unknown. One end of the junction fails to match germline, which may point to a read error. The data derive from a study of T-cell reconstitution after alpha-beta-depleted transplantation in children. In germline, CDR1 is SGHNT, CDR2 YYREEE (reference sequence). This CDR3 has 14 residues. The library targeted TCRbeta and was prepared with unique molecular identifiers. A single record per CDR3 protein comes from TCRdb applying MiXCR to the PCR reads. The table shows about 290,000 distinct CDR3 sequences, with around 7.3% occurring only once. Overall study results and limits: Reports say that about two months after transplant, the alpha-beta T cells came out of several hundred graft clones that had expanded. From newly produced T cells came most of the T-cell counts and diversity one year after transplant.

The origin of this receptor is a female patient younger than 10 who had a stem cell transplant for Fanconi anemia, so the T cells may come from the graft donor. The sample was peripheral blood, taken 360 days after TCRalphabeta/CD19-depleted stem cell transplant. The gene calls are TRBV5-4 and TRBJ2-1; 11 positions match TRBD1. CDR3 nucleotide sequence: TGTGTCAGCAGCCCGGACAGGGGGCGAAATGAGCAGTTCTTC. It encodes CVSSPDRGRNEQFF.